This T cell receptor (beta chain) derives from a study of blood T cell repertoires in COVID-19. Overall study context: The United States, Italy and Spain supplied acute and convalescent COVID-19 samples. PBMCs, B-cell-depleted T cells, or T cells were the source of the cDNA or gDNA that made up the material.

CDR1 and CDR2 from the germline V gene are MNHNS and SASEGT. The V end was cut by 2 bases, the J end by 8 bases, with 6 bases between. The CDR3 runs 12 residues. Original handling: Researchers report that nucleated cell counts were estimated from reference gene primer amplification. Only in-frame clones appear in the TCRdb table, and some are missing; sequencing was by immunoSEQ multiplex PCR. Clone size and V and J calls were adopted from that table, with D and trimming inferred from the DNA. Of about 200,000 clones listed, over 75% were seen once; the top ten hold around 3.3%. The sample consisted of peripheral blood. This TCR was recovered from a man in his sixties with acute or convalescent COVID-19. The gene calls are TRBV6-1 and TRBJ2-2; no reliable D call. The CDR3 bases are TGTGCCAGCAGTGAACCCCCAGGGGAGCTGTTTTTT. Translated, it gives CASSEPPGELFF.